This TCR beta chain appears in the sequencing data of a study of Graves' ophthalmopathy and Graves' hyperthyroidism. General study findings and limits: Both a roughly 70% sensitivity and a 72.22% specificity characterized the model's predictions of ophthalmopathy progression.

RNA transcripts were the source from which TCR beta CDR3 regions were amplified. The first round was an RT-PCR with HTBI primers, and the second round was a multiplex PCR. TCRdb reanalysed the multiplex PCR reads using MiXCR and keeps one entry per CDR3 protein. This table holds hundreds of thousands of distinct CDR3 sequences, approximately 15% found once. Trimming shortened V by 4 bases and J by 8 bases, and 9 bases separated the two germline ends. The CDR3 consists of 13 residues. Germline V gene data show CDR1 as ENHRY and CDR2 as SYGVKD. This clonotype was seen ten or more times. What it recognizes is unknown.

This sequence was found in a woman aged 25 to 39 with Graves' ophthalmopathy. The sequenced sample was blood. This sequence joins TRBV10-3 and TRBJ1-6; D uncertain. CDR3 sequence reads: CAISAEFDSPLHF. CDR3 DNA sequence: TGTGCCATCAGTGCGGAGTTTGATTCACCCCTCCACTTT.